Reported below is one T cell receptor beta chain. TCRdb called the 5' RACE reads again in MiXCR, with one record for every CDR3 protein. The table includes 500,000 to 550,000 distinct CDR3 sequences, about a fifth detected once. The source of the sample is a study of T-cell memory formation after mild COVID-19. There are 13 residues in the CDR3. Germline CDR1 MNHNS, CDR2 SASEGT. Trimming took 5 bases from V and 4 from J, leaving 8 bases between them. The genes are TRBV6-1 and TRBJ2-2; unclear D gene. Specimen: PBMCs or a T cell subset sorted from them (not recorded which). This receptor was identified in an adult woman who had mild COVID-19 (a few samples of this study predate the infection). Cell type and time point are not known. The CDR3 loop is CASSSRFTGELFF. CDR3 nucleotide sequence: TGTGCCAGCAGTAGCAGGTTCACCGGGGAGCTGTTTTTT.